The source of this TCR beta chain is a study of blood T cells in healthy people across ages. V was clipped by 1 base and J by 8 bases, with 12 bases between them. The germline V gene has CDR1 SGHKS and CDR2 YYEKEE (reference sequence). The CDR3 is 13 amino acids. PCR was performed a second time for about 7 to 12 cycles using a sample-barcoded 5' primer and a J-beta primer mix. Each CDR3 protein gets one entry after TCRdb re-called the 5' RACE reads with MiXCR. This table has 1.5 million to 2 million distinct CDR3 sequences, 40% to 55% appearing once. Sequenced material: blood. The chain employs TRBV5-5 and TRBJ1-1, with D hard to call. The receptor was derived from a woman aged 40 to 49 in good health. The CDR3 loop reads CASSLTSGREAFF. Here the CDR3 DNA reads TGTGCCAGCAGCTTGACTTCGGGTCGAGAAGCTTTCTTT.